These 16 T cell receptor beta chains originate from one sample sequenced in a study of cytomegalovirus exposure and HLA in healthy donors. PCR was performed using 60 Vbeta and 13 Jbeta primers. TCRdb keeps only in-frame clones here, not all; method: immunoSEQ multiplex PCR. Of 100,000 to 150,000 clones in the sample, roughly 80% were seen once. Sample: PBMCs. The receptors stem from a young man in good health and CMV-seropositive.

This chain uses TRBV6-6 with TRBJ2-1; 8 positions match TRBD2. With V trimmed by 7 bases and J by 5 bases, 10 bases remained unmatched. Germline V gives CDR1 MNHNY, CDR2 SVGAGI (reference sequence). The CDR3 runs 15 residues. The CDR3 sequence: CASTLSGGLNNEQFF. CDR3 nucleotide sequence: TGTGCCAGCACTCTCAGCGGGGGCCTAAACAATGAGCAGTTCTTC.

This clone is a singleton in its sample. The J gene is TRBJ1-2, the V gene TRBV29-1; D possibly corresponds to TRBD1 (6 bases). Trimming shortened V by 0 bases and J by 6 bases, and 8 bases separated the two germline ends. This CDR3 spans 12 amino acids. Germline V CDR1 and CDR2: SQVTM, ANQGSEA. The DNA of the CDR3 is TGCAGCGTTGAAGACAACAGGGATGGCTACACCTTC. Translated: CSVEDNRDGYTF.

This sequence joins TRBV5-1 and TRBJ2-7; maybe TRBD2 (6 bases). V lost 4 bases to trimming and J lost 3 bases, with 14 bases between them. CDR1 is SGHRS, CDR2 YFSETQ, per germline. The CDR3 totals 14 residues. CDR3 nucleotides: TGCGCCAGCAGCCCAGGACTACTGGACTACGAGCAGTACTTC. Its protein is CASSPGLLDYEQYF.

The chain recombines TRBV4-1 with TRBJ2-7; a weak D match, TRBD2 (6 bases). Germline V gene lookup returns CDR1 MGHRA and CDR2 YSYEKL. Trimming took off 0 bases at V and 8 bases at J, with 17 bases between the two ends. The CDR3 has 15 amino acids. This CDR3 is CASSQDRGLVDQQYF. The CDR3 bases are TGCGCCAGCAGCCAAGATCGGGGACTCGTGGACCAGCAGTACTTC.

This chain connects TRBV5-1 to TRBJ1-1; the match to TRBD1 covers 7 bases. The CDR3 consists of 15 residues. The V gene's germline CDR1 is SGHRS and CDR2 YFSETQ. The J segment lost 0 bases and the V segment lost 4 bases, leaving 6 bases of the junction unmatched. This chain's CDR3 is CASSLRGQMNTEAFF. The DNA for the CDR3 is TGCGCCAGCAGCCTCCGGGGACAGATGAACACTGAAGCTTTCTTT.

V usage is TRBV30 and J usage is TRBJ1-2; TRBD1 matches 9 bases. Germline lookup yields CDR1 GTSNPN and CDR2 SVGIG (reference sequence). The trim removed 2 bases at V and 4 bases at J, leaving 11 bases unmatched. The CDR3 is made up of 16 amino acids. CDR3 nucleotides: TGTGCCTGGAGTTGGGGACAGGGTTTCCCCGCCTATGGCTACACCTTC. This sequence encodes CAWSWGQGFPAYGYTF.

This rearrangement joins TRBV20-1 to TRBJ1-1, with unresolved D. The V gene's germline CDR1 is DFQATT and CDR2 SNEGSKA (reference sequence). The CDR3 contains 11 residues. Trimming left V 0 bases short and J 13 bases short, with 12 bases between. The CDR3 DNA reads as TGCAGTGCTAGAGAAAGTAGGGAGCTTTTCTTT. Encoded protein: CSARESRELFF.

This chain uses TRBV2 with TRBJ2-1; weak D call: TRBD2 (5 bases). V dropped 4 bases and J dropped 7 bases, with 23 bases sitting between them. The CDR3 loop spans 17 amino acids. The germline gives CDR1 SNHLY, CDR2 FYNNEI. CDR3 DNA: TGTGCCAGCAGTGCAGATCTCTTAAGGTTAGCGCGAAATGAGCAGTTCTTC. Encoded protein: CASSADLLRLARNEQFF.

The rearrangement links TRBV7-2 to TRBJ1-6, with D uncertain. The CDR3 has 12 residues. Trimming pared 1 base from V and 9 bases from J, leaving 4 bases between. CDR1 and CDR2 (germline): SGHTA, FQGNSA. The CDR3 sequence: CASSLDSSPLHF. The CDR3 DNA reads TGTGCCAGCAGCTTAGATAGTTCACCCCTCCACTTT. Looking up the rest from reference TRBV7-2 and TRBJ1-6 gives the full variable domain: GAGVSQSPSNKVTEKGKDVELRCDPISGHTALYWYRQSLGQGLEFLIYFQGNSAPDKSGLPSDRFSAERTGGSVSTLTIQRTQQEDSAVYLCASSLDSSPLHFGNGTRLTVT.

This chain connects TRBV5-4 to TRBJ1-6; tentatively, D is TRBD1 (6 bases). V lost 7 bases, J lost 5 bases, and 13 bases lay in between. In germline, CDR1 is SGHNT, CDR2 YYREEE (reference sequence). The length of the CDR3 is 14 residues. The CDR3 nucleotides are TGTGCCAGCGGCAAACAGGGCCATAATTCACCCCTCCACTTT. The encoded protein is CASGKQGHNSPLHF.

The chain combines TRBV19 with TRBJ2-3, with 8 bases that match TRBD1. The CDR3 spans 15 residues. With V trimmed by 5 bases and J by 5 bases, 9 bases remained unmatched. In germline, CDR1 is LNHDA, CDR2 SQIVND (reference sequence). The CDR3 DNA reads TGTGCCAGTAGTCCCCGGACAGGGCAATTAGATACGCAGTATTTT. It encodes CASSPRTGQLDTQYF.

This rearrangement joins TRBV2 to TRBJ2-1; D might be TRBD1 (5 bases). Germline V gives CDR1 SNHLY, CDR2 FYNNEI. Trimming shortened V by 4 bases and J by 7 bases, and 11 bases separated the two germline ends. This CDR3 comprises 13 residues. The CDR3 is CASSGDRQNEQFF. The DNA for the CDR3 is TGTGCCAGCAGTGGGGATAGACAGAATGAGCAGTTCTTC.

This clone was counted only a few times. J is TRBJ1-1 and V is TRBV7-6, with 9 bases identical to TRBD1. J gave up 5 bases and V 1 base, and 8 bases lay outside the gene matches. The length of the CDR3 is 16 residues. Germline V lookup: CDR1 SGHVS, CDR2 FNYEAQ. Here the CDR3 DNA reads TGTGCCAGCAGCTTAGTGACAGGGGGGGGTGAAACTGAAGCTTTCTTT. This sequence encodes CASSLVTGGGETEAFF.

The genes are TRBV28 and TRBJ2-3, with D maybe TRBD1 (6 bases). Germline-derived CDR1 and CDR2 are MDHEN and SYDVKM. V was pared by 1 base and J by 2 bases, with 7 bases between. The length of the CDR3 is 14 residues. The CDR3 DNA reads TGTGCCAGCAGTTTATACAGGGTCACAGATACGCAGTATTTT. Protein sequence: CASSLYRVTDTQYF. Filled out from reference TRBV28 and TRBJ2-3, the complete variable domain reads DVKVTQSSRYLVKRTGEKVFLECVQDMDHENMFWYRQDPGLGLRLIYFSYDVKMKEKGDIPEGYSVSREKKERFSLILESASTNQTSMYLCASSLYRVTDTQYFGPGTRLTVL.

This chain joins TRBV7-8 and TRBJ1-6; D is unclear. Germline V gene data show CDR1 as SGHVS and CDR2 as FQNEAQ. Trimming cost V 8 bases and J 6 bases, with 14 bases left between them. This CDR3 spans 14 amino acids. The CDR3 nucleotides read TGTGCCAGCGGGGAGGAGCGAGCTAATTCACCCCTCCACTTT. Translated: CASGEERANSPLHF.

This clone was picked up a small number of times. This chain uses TRBV7-2 with TRBJ1-4, with D unclear. The CDR3 covers 15 residues. V shed 3 bases and J shed 0 bases, with 8 bases lying between them. Germline lookup yields CDR1 SGHTA and CDR2 FQGNSA. Here the CDR3 reads CASSFNSATNEKLFF. CDR3 nucleotide sequence: TGTGCCAGCAGCTTTAACAGTGCAACTAATGAAAAACTGTTTTTT.